These 31 T cell receptor beta chains originate from one sample sequenced in a study of T cell repertoires in cytomegalovirus infection. MiXCR was run by TCRdb on the reads, yielding one entry per CDR3 protein. The table lists 200,000 to 300,000 distinct CDR3 sequences, roughly 9% of them singletons. The sample was PBMCs. The receptors derive from a human donor in good health (CMV status not recorded). Some clones in this sample may be carry-over from other donors' samples.

This clonotype was recorded many times. This sequence joins TRBV7-9 and TRBJ2-5, with TRBD1 matching 9 bases. The germline CDR1 and CDR2 sequences are SEHNR and FQNEAQ (reference sequence). The CDR3 sequence is 14 residues long. Losses at the gene ends were 4 bases for V and 5 bases for J; bases not matched to a gene: 5. The chain's CDR3 is CASSSTGGRETQYF. The CDR3, as DNA: TGTGCCAGCAGCTCGACAGGGGGAAGGGAGACCCAGTACTTC.

This clonotype was recorded many times. The chain combines TRBV28 with TRBJ2-7, with 12 positions matching TRBD1. V was pared by 10 bases and J by 7 bases, with 11 bases of the junction left unmatched. CDR1 MDHEN and CDR2 SYDVKM come from the germline V gene. This CDR3 region has 14 residues. CDR3 in amino acids: CATVPGQGAREQYF. DNA of the CDR3: TGTGCCACCGTACCGGGACAGGGGGCGCGGGAGCAGTACTTC.

CDR3 coding DNA: TGTGCCAGCAGCGTCCTTTTCAGTAAGTGGGATCCTGAAGCTTTCTTT. This encodes CASSVLFSKWDPEAFF. The V gene is TRBV5-6, the J gene TRBJ1-1; D is undetermined. CDR1 is SGHDT, CDR2 YYEEEE, per germline. This CDR3 is built from 16 residues. Trimming took off 4 bases at V and 6 bases at J, with 22 bases between the two ends. Looking up the rest from reference TRBV5-6 and TRBJ1-1 gives the full variable domain: DAGVTQSPTHLIKTRGQQVTLRCSPKSGHDTVSWYQQALGQGPQFIFQYYEEEERQRGNFPDRFSGHQFPNYSSELNVNALLLGDSALYLCASSVLFSKWDPEAFFGQGTRLTVV.

This clonotype was counted ten times or more. The chain carries TRBV25-1 and TRBJ1-1; D is unresolved. Trimming left V 0 bases short and J 4 bases short, with 15 bases between. Germline values: CDR1 MGHDK, CDR2 SYGVNS. This CDR3 is 16 amino acids long. The CDR3 DNA reads TGTGCCAGCAGTGAATATAATAGGGCCGGCGGCACTGAAGCTTTCTTT. It translates to CASSEYNRAGGTEAFF.

This clonotype came up many times. The chain is built from TRBV7-2 and TRBJ2-3; D perhaps matches TRBD2 (6 bases). Germline V gene data show CDR1 as SGHTA and CDR2 as FQGNSA. CDR3 length equals 13 residues. The V end lost 5 bases, the J end lost 5 bases, and 11 bases lay between the germline ends. CDR3 loop: CASSPDGRDTQYF. The CDR3 region has the DNA TGTGCCAGCAGCCCCGACGGGAGAGATACGCAGTATTTT. The full variable domain, its missing parts supplied by reference TRBV7-2 and TRBJ2-3, is GAGVSQSPSNKVTEKGKDVELRCDPISGHTALYWYRQSLGQGLEFLIYFQGNSAPDKSGLPSDRFSAERTGGSVSTLTIQRTQQEDSAVYLCASSPDGRDTQYFGPGTRLTVL.

In its sample, this clonotype was seen many times. The rearrangement links TRBV7-2 to TRBJ2-5; 7 bases are a match to TRBD2. This CDR3 has 16 amino acids. V was clipped by 0 bases and J by 5 bases; unmatched bases: 9. CDR1 and CDR2 (germline): SGHTA, FQGNSA. The DNA for the CDR3 is TGTGCCAGCAGCTTAGCGGGGGGGGGGTGGGTGGAGACCCAGTACTTC. It translates to CASSLAGGGWVETQYF.

In this sample, this clonotype turned up many times. This chain links TRBV7-2 with TRBJ2-7; D is ambiguous. The ends were cut back, 0 bases at V and 3 bases at J, with 12 bases in the middle. Germline loops: CDR1 SGHTA, CDR2 FQGNSA. The CDR3 has 15 amino acids. The DNA for the CDR3 is TGTGCCAGCAGCTTAGCTGCCGGGCGCGACTACGAGCAGTACTTC. This codes for CASSLAAGRDYEQYF.

This clonotype was detected ten times or more. The chain is built from TRBV5-1 and TRBJ1-5; D ambiguous. CDR1 and CDR2 (germline): SGHRS, YFSETQ. Trimming took 1 base from V and 0 from J, leaving 8 bases between them. The CDR3 runs 15 residues. The CDR3 DNA reads TGCGCCAGCAGCTTGAGCGGGAATAGCAATCAGCCCCAGCATTTT. Translating it yields CASSLSGNSNQPQHF.

This clonotype appeared many times. The gene calls are TRBV7-2 and TRBJ2-7; the D gene is possibly TRBD2 (6 bases). CDR3 size: 16 residues. Germline CDR1 SGHTA, CDR2 FQGNSA. With 6 bases removed from V and 0 bases from J, the gap between germline ends came to 18 bases. The CDR3 here is CASSLASAGNSYEQYF. The CDR3 DNA reads as TGTGCCAGCAGTTTGGCCTCCGCGGGAAACTCCTACGAGCAGTACTTC.

The chain joins TRBV7-8 to TRBJ2-5; D remains unclear. The CDR3 spans 12 residues. Germline V CDR1 and CDR2: SGHVS, FQNEAQ. Trimming shortened V by 5 bases and J by 5 bases, and 9 bases separated the two germline ends. The CDR3 DNA reads TGTGCCAGCAGCGGCAGGTCGGAGACCCAGTACTTC. Encoded protein: CASSGRSETQYF. The variable domain in full, completed from reference TRBV7-8 and TRBJ2-5, reads GAGVSQSPRYKVAKRGQDVALRCDPISGHVSLFWYQQALGQGPEFLTYFQNEAQLDKSGLPSDRFFAERPEGSVSTLKIQRTQQEDSAVYLCASSGRSETQYFGPGTRLLVL.

This clonotype came up many times. V is TRBV20-1 and J is TRBJ2-5; 10 bases are a match to TRBD2. CDR1 and CDR2 (germline): DFQATT, SNEGSKA (reference sequence). V gave up 2 bases and J gave up 4 bases; unmatched junction bases: 4. The length of the CDR3 is 14 residues. CDR3 amino acids: CSARKASGGETQYF. CDR3 sequence (DNA): TGCAGTGCTAGAAAGGCTAGCGGGGGAGAGACCCAGTACTTC.

This clonotype was recorded at least ten times. The gene calls are TRBV7-2 and TRBJ2-1, with TRBD1 matching over 8 bases. Germline V gene data show CDR1 as SGHTA and CDR2 as FQGNSA. The junction had 4 bases not matched to a gene; V was cut back by 5 bases and J by 4 bases. This CDR3 is 14 amino acids long. CDR3 nucleotides: TGTGCCAGCAGCCCCGGACAGGGTTACAATGAGCAGTTCTTC. As protein: CASSPGQGYNEQFF.

This clonotype was seen many times. This chain uses TRBV9 with TRBJ2-7; unclear D gene. Germline-derived CDR1 and CDR2 are SGDLS and YYNGEE. Trimming removed 2 bases at V and 1 base at J, with 1 base between. CDR3 length equals 11 residues. CDR3 loop: CASSVSYEQYF. In DNA form, the CDR3 reads TGTGCCAGCAGCGTTTCCTACGAGCAGTACTTC.

This clonotype was recorded at least ten times. This CDR3 is CASSTLLAVTPNEQFF. For the CDR3, the DNA is TGTGCCAGCAGCACACTCCTAGCGGTCACCCCCAATGAGCAGTTCTTC. The chain has TRBV7-8 and TRBJ2-1, with 7 positions matching TRBD2. The CDR3 contains 16 residues. The V gene's germline CDR1 is SGHVS and CDR2 FQNEAQ. V gave up 5 bases and J gave up 6 bases; unmatched junction bases: 13.

This clonotype has ten or more counts. The rearrangement links TRBV7-6 to TRBJ2-7, with TRBD2 as a possible D gene (6 bases). Looked up from germline, CDR1 is SGHVS and CDR2 is FNYEAQ. The V and J ends lost 5 bases and 5 bases respectively, with 19 bases between them. The CDR3 consists of 15 residues. The CDR3 protein is CASSRDSTSRHEQYF. CDR3 DNA sequence: TGTGCCAGCAGCAGGGACTCCACCTCCCGACACGAGCAGTACTTC.

This clonotype showed up many times. The rearrangement uses TRBV7-2 and TRBJ1-5, with D unclear. V lost 1 base and J 9 bases, leaving 16 bases between the germline ends. Germline CDR1 reads SGHTA; CDR2 reads FQGNSA. This CDR3 is 15 amino acids long. The CDR3 nucleotides are TGTGCCAGCAGCTTAGATCATCGAGAGCTGGGGCCCCAGCATTTT. Translation gives CASSLDHRELGPQHF. The full variable domain, completed using reference TRBV7-2 and TRBJ1-5, is GAGVSQSPSNKVTEKGKDVELRCDPISGHTALYWYRQSLGQGLEFLIYFQGNSAPDKSGLPSDRFSAERTGGSVSTLTIQRTQQEDSAVYLCASSLDHRELGPQHFGDGTRLSIL.

This clonotype was seen ten or more times. This chain uses TRBV7-2 with TRBJ2-7, with TRBD2 matching 13 bases. This CDR3 region has 15 residues. CDR1 SGHTA and CDR2 FQGNSA come from the germline V gene. Losses at the gene ends were 4 bases for V and 7 bases for J; bases not matched to a gene: 7. CDR3 protein: CASSSQLAGGREQYF. The CDR3 DNA reads as TGTGCCAGCAGCTCCCAACTAGCGGGGGGGCGGGAGCAGTACTTC. Looking up the rest from reference TRBV7-2 and TRBJ2-7 gives the full variable domain: GAGVSQSPSNKVTEKGKDVELRCDPISGHTALYWYRQSLGQGLEFLIYFQGNSAPDKSGLPSDRFSAERTGGSVSTLTIQRTQQEDSAVYLCASSSQLAGGREQYFGPGTRLTVT.

This clonotype has at least ten counts. The V and J genes are TRBV7-2 and TRBJ2-1; TRBD2 agrees at 10 bases. The germline gives CDR1 SGHTA, CDR2 FQGNSA. Trimming removed 5 bases from V and 7 bases from J; junction bases left unmatched: 11. The CDR3 runs to 16 residues. The CDR3 sequence is CASSALAGGVANEQFF. The CDR3 DNA reads as TGTGCCAGCAGCGCGTTAGCGGGAGGTGTAGCAAATGAGCAGTTCTTC.

This clonotype was seen repeatedly, ten times or more. The chain uses TRBV5-6 and TRBJ1-1; maybe TRBD1 (5 bases). There are 15 residues in the CDR3. Germline V gene lookup returns CDR1 SGHDT and CDR2 YYEEEE. The V end was cut by 4 bases, the J end by 3 bases, with 16 bases between. The CDR3 bases are TGTGCCAGCAGCACGGGACGGACCCCATACACTGAAGCTTTCTTT. Protein product: CASSTGRTPYTEAFF.

V is TRBV7-9 and J is TRBJ1-2, with D unresolved. The germline V and J ends were trimmed by 4 bases and 4 bases, with 16 bases remaining between them. Germline CDR1 and CDR2: SEHNR and FQNEAQ (reference sequence). CDR3 length: 15 amino acids. CDR3 coding DNA: TGTGCCAGCAGCTACCACATGGGCGGCCTCTATGGCTACACCTTC. Translating gives CASSYHMGGLYGYTF.

The chain joins TRBV12-3 or TRBV12-4 to TRBJ2-3, with D perhaps TRBD1 (6 bases). The CDR3 contains 14 residues. With 9 bases removed from V and 2 bases from J, the gap between germline ends came to 15 bases. CDR3 protein: CASGRGSTTDTQYF. CDR3 nucleotide sequence: TGTGCCAGTGGCAGGGGATCTACCACAGATACGCAGTATTTT.

There are many counts of this clonotype. The V and J genes are TRBV19 and TRBJ2-7; no definite D call. This CDR3 region has 14 residues. Germline assignment: CDR1 LNHDA and CDR2 SQIVND (reference sequence). V gave up 2 bases and J gave up 4 bases, with 12 bases separating them. The CDR3 DNA reads as TGTGCCAGTAGTATATCGGCAGGACCTTACGAGCAGTACTTC. It specifies CASSISAGPYEQYF.

V and J are TRBV5-1 and TRBJ2-7, with a weak D call TRBD1 (6 bases). The ends were cut back, 4 bases at V and 4 bases at J, with 12 bases in the middle. This CDR3 has 13 amino acids. The V gene's germline CDR1 is SGHRS and CDR2 YFSETQ. Here the CDR3 reads CASSAGTHYEQYF. DNA for the CDR3: TGCGCCAGCAGCGCCGGGACACATTACGAGCAGTACTTC.

The chain employs TRBV20-1 and TRBJ1-1; D is uncertain. The CDR3 extends over 13 amino acids. V lost 5 bases to trimming and J lost 2 bases, with 12 bases between them. CDR1 DFQATT and CDR2 SNEGSKA come from the germline V gene (reference sequence). The CDR3 reads CSAEGLINTEAFF. As DNA, the CDR3 is TGCAGTGCTGAGGGTTTAATAAACACTGAAGCTTTCTTT.

The J gene is TRBJ2-7, the V gene TRBV6-2 or TRBV6-3; 8 bases agree with TRBD1. The CDR3 contains 15 residues. V was clipped by 4 bases and J by 4 bases; unmatched bases: 9. Germline-derived CDR1 and CDR2 are MNHEY and SVGEGT. CDR3 DNA: TGTGCCAGCAGTTTCATGGGACAGGTTTTTTACGAGCAGTACTTC. This sequence encodes CASSFMGQVFYEQYF.

The table lists this clonotype with many counts. J is TRBJ2-5 and V is TRBV7-2; D may correspond to TRBD1 or TRBD2 (6 bases each). This CDR3 has 15 residues. V lost 5 bases and J 4 bases, leaving 17 bases between the germline ends. Germline loops: CDR1 SGHTA, CDR2 FQGNSA. CDR3 nucleotide sequence: TGTGCCAGCAGCGTTATGTGGGGGGCCCCAGAGACCCAGTACTTC. As protein: CASSVMWGAPETQYF.

This clonotype was seen many times. This chain connects TRBV7-6 to TRBJ2-1, with 14 nucleotides matching TRBD2. V shed 5 bases, J shed 7 bases, and the junction held 4 bases outside the gene matches. Germline values: CDR1 SGHVS, CDR2 FNYEAQ. This CDR3 comprises 15 residues. CDR3 loop: CASSGTSGSVNEQFF. The CDR3 nucleotides are TGTGCCAGCAGCGGGACTAGCGGGAGTGTGAATGAGCAGTTCTTC. Variable domain in full (rest from reference TRBV7-6 and TRBJ2-1): GAGVSQSPRYKVTKRGQDVALRCDPISGHVSLYWYRQALGQGPEFLTYFNYEAQQDKSGLPNDRFSAERPEGSISTLTIQRTEQRDSAMYRCASSGTSGSVNEQFFGPGTRLTVL.

Here the CDR3 reads CASSYREPISGNTIYF. CDR3 in DNA: TGTGCCAGCAGTTACCGGGAGCCTATCTCTGGAAACACCATATATTTT. The chain recombines TRBV6-2 or TRBV6-3 with TRBJ1-3; no definite D call. Germline V CDR1 and CDR2: MNHEY, SVGEGT. This CDR3 is 16 amino acids long. V was cut by 2 bases and J by 0 bases, with 11 bases left in between.

This clonotype has more than one count but fewer than ten. V is TRBV11-2 and J is TRBJ2-7; tentative D call: TRBD1 (5 bases). CDR1 SGHAT and CDR2 FQNNGV come from the germline V gene. V lost 2 bases and J 4 bases, leaving 15 bases between the germline ends. CDR3 length: 15 residues. The DNA for the CDR3 is TGTGCCAGCAGCTTATCGACAGAAATATTTTACGAGCAGTACTTC. Amino acid sequence: CASSLSTEIFYEQYF.

V and J are TRBV5-1 and TRBJ1-3; the match to TRBD1 covers 8 bases. V lost 7 bases and J lost 0; bases outside the gene matches: 9. In germline, CDR1 is SGHRS, CDR2 YFSETQ. This CDR3 comprises 16 residues. This CDR3 is CASHRGTEFSGNTIYF. CDR3 nucleotides: TGCGCCAGCCACAGGGGGACGGAATTCTCTGGAAACACCATATATTTT. Full variable domain (missing parts from reference TRBV5-1 and TRBJ1-3): KAGVTQTPRYLIKTRGQQVTLSCSPISGHRSVSWYQQTPGQGLQFLFEYFSETQRNKGNFPGRFSGRQFSNSRSEMNVSTLELGDSALYLCASHRGTEFSGNTIYFGEGSWLTVV.

Ten or more counts support this clonotype. This rearrangement joins TRBV7-9 to TRBJ2-7; 10 bases are a match to TRBD1. V lost 5 bases and J lost 7; bases outside the gene matches: 14. The CDR3 loop spans 16 amino acids. Germline V gene sequence: CDR1 SEHNR, CDR2 FQNEAQ (reference sequence). CDR3 DNA: TGTGCCAGCAGCCCCGGCCCGGGACAGGGGAGGGAAGAGCAGTACTTC. It is translated as CASSPGPGQGREEQYF.